The clone carrying this TCR beta chain was observed once. As yet, its antigen is unknown. This CDR3 is built from 13 residues. The germline V gene encodes CDR1 SEHNR and CDR2 FQNEAQ (reference sequence). Between the trimmed V and J ends, which lost 10 bases and 2 bases, there was a span of 14 bases. This sample was taken from a study of response to subunit inactivated influenza vaccine. Regarding the study as a whole: With each seasonal influenza vaccination, the authors suggested, few new T cells are recruited.

TCRdb re-derived calls from the RT-PCR reads in MiXCR, one entry per CDR3 protein. The table shows 650,000 to 800,000 distinct CDR3 sequences, with about 18% occurring only once. Source: PBMCs from blood, taken approximately 5 days after vaccination. The sequence was obtained from a man aged 45-65 years who received an inactivated influenza vaccine. This rearrangement joins TRBV7-9 to TRBJ2-5; D is possibly TRBD2 (5 bases). In nucleotides, the CDR3 is TGTGCCACTGCGGACTGGGCGCAAGAGACCCAGTACTTC. Protein product: CATADWAQETQYF.